The 32 T cell receptor beta chains below were found in one sample sequenced in a study of blood T cell repertoires in COVID-19. Using immunoSEQ multiplex PCR, the repertoire was profiled, and TCRdb retains in-frame clones only, with some absent. Of tens of thousands of clones in the sample, about 80% were seen once. Sequencing used peripheral blood. These receptors all stem from a woman aged 55-70 years with acute or convalescent COVID-19.

The chain links TRBV11-2 to TRBJ2-5; tentatively, D is TRBD2 (6 bases). CDR3 length: 13 residues. V was pared by 4 bases and J by 6 bases, with 12 bases between. Germline V gene data show CDR1 as SGHAT and CDR2 as FQNNGV. CDR3 protein: CASSSVAGQTQYF. CDR3 DNA: TGTGCCAGCAGCTCGGTGGCGGGACAGACCCAGTACTTC.

The table lists this clone with a count of one. This rearrangement joins TRBV7-8 to TRBJ2-1; D is perhaps TRBD1 (6 bases). Deletions cut 9 bases from V and 1 base from J, with 10 bases between. The CDR3 extends over 13 amino acids. Per germline, CDR1 SGHVS and CDR2 FQNEAQ. CDR3 in amino acids: CASSGQSYNEQFF. The CDR3 bases are TGTGCCAGTTCCGGACAGTCCTACAATGAGCAGTTCTTC.

This clone came up once. V is TRBV24-1 and J is TRBJ2-1, with 7 positions matching TRBD2. Germline CDR1 reads KGHDR; CDR2 reads SFDVKD. V trimming: 5 bases; J trimming: 6 bases; junction bases outside the gene matches: 3. The CDR3 runs 13 residues. In DNA, the CDR3 is TGTGCCACCAGTGCCCCGGGGGGCAATGAGCAGTTCTTC. It is translated as CATSAPGGNEQFF.

This chain joins TRBV5-4 and TRBJ1-2, with 9 bases aligning to TRBD1. Germline CDR1 reads SGHNT; CDR2 reads YYREEE (reference sequence). Trimming cost V 5 bases and J 7 bases; bases outside gene matches: 9. The CDR3 covers 14 residues. The CDR3 protein is CASRDTGGLFGYTF. The CDR3 DNA is TGTGCCAGCAGGGATACAGGGGGCCTCTTTGGCTACACCTTC. The complete variable domain, with remaining parts taken from reference TRBV5-4 and TRBJ1-2, reads ETGVTQSPTHLIKTRGQQVTLRCSSQSGHNTVSWYQQALGQGPQFIFQYYREEENGRGNFPPRFSGLQFPNYSSELNVNALELDDSALYLCASRDTGGLFGYTFGSGTRLTVV.

The V call is TRBV19, the J call TRBJ2-3, with 10 bases aligning to TRBD1. Trimming removed 10 bases from V and 2 bases from J; junction bases left unmatched: 6. From germline, CDR1 is LNHDA and CDR2 SQIVND (reference sequence). CDR3 length: 14 residues. CDR3 protein: CATRQGAFTDTQYF. The CDR3, as DNA: TGTGCCACCCGACAGGGGGCTTTCACAGATACGCAGTATTTT.

V usage is TRBV28 and J usage is TRBJ1-6; TRBD1 might be the D (5 bases). V was cut by 7 bases and J by 2 bases, with 12 bases left in between. Germline lookup yields CDR1 MDHEN and CDR2 SYDVKM. This CDR3 comprises 15 residues. This CDR3 reads CASTLGGTYNSPLHF. The CDR3 DNA follows: TGTGCCAGCACCCTGGGGGGAACCTATAATTCACCCCTCCACTTT.

The rearrangement joins TRBV6-5 to TRBJ2-1, with D possibly matching TRBD2 (6 bases). V was trimmed by 0 bases and J by 6 bases, leaving 12 bases between them. The CDR3 is made up of 15 amino acids. In germline, CDR1 is MNHEY, CDR2 SVGAGI. The CDR3 DNA follows: TGTGCCAGCAGTTACTCCCTAGCGAGAGTCAATGAGCAGTTCTTC. This encodes CASSYSLARVNEQFF.

The rearrangement uses TRBV2 and TRBJ2-1, with 7 bases that match TRBD2. V trimming: 9 bases; J trimming: 0 bases; junction bases outside the gene matches: 5. Per the germline V gene, CDR1 is SNHLY and CDR2 is FYNNEI. The CDR3 sequence is 14 residues long. The CDR3 spells CASLRTSSYNEQFF. DNA of the CDR3: TGTGCCAGTTTAAGGACTAGCTCCTACAATGAGCAGTTCTTC.

V usage is TRBV27 and J usage is TRBJ2-7; D possibly corresponds to TRBD2 (5 bases). The CDR3 is 15 residues long. Trimming shortened V by 2 bases and J by 0 bases, and 11 bases separated the two germline ends. Per the germline V gene, CDR1 is MNHEY and CDR2 is SMNVEV (reference sequence). This CDR3 reads CASSLAGGGSYEQYF. The CDR3 DNA sequence: TGTGCCAGCAGTTTAGCGGGCGGAGGCTCCTACGAGCAGTACTTC.

This sequence joins TRBV10-1 and TRBJ2-1; weak D call: TRBD2 (6 bases). The V gene lost 10 bases and the J gene lost 2 bases, with 15 bases spanning the gap. This CDR3 region has 14 residues. From germline, CDR1 is WNHNN and CDR2 SYGVQD (reference sequence). The DNA for the CDR3 is TGCGCCACCGCGGCTAGCGACCCCTACAATGAGCAGTTCTTC. It encodes CATAASDPYNEQFF.

The chain joins TRBV7-9 to TRBJ2-1; D ambiguous. The CDR3 is made up of 13 amino acids. CDR1 SEHNR and CDR2 FQNEAQ come from the germline V gene (reference sequence). The ends were cut back, 8 bases at V and 2 bases at J, with 10 bases in the middle. The CDR3 loop reads CASVSTAYNEQFF. The CDR3 DNA sequence: TGTGCCAGCGTTAGTACCGCCTACAATGAGCAGTTCTTC.

The chain combines TRBV3-1 (or the pseudogene TRBV3-2) with TRBJ1-5, with TRBD1 matching 7 bases. The germline gives CDR1 LGHDT, CDR2 YNNKEL (reference sequence). The CDR3 spans 14 residues. V dropped 4 bases and J dropped 4; count of bases not matched to a gene: 4. CDR3 nucleotide sequence: TGTGCCAGCAGCCCGGGGACAGCTAATCAGCCCCAGCATTTT. Protein product: CASSPGTANQPQHF.

The chain employs TRBV3-1 (or the pseudogene TRBV3-2) and TRBJ2-3; D ambiguous. CDR1 is LGHDT and CDR2 is YNNKEL in the germline V gene (reference sequence). This CDR3 is 14 amino acids long. Trimming stripped 0 bases from V and 0 bases from J, with 4 bases between. The CDR3 sequence is CASSQDPSTDTQYF. As DNA, the CDR3 is TGTGCCAGCAGCCAAGACCCTAGCACAGATACGCAGTATTTT.

This clone was seen once. The V call is TRBV29-1, the J call TRBJ1-1; D gene unclear. Germline lookup yields CDR1 SQVTM and CDR2 ANQGSEA. The CDR3 contains 11 residues. The V and J ends lost 4 bases and 3 bases respectively, with 6 bases between them. The DNA of the CDR3 is TGCAGCGTTGGAGTTTACACTGAAGCTTTCTTT. This codes for CSVGVYTEAFF.

In DNA form, the CDR3 reads TGTGCCAGCAGGATCCTCGGAGGGGCAGCTATGAACACTGAAGCTTTCTTT. This encodes CASRILGGAAMNTEAFF. The chain has TRBV28 and TRBJ1-1, with D tentatively TRBD1 (5 bases). CDR3 length: 17 residues. Germline V gene sequence: CDR1 MDHEN, CDR2 SYDVKM. V lost 6 bases and J lost 0, with 20 bases in between.

The chain links TRBV20-1 to TRBJ2-1; 9 bases match TRBD2. Germline assignment: CDR1 DFQATT and CDR2 SNEGSKA (reference sequence). After removal of 3 bases from V and 9 bases from J, the junction contained 12 bases not matched to a gene. The CDR3 covers 15 residues. The CDR3 DNA follows: TGCAGTGCTAGTTCCGAGCGGGAGGCTTGGGGTGAGCAGTTCTTC. Protein: CSASSEREAWGEQFF.

This clone was counted only a few times. The gene calls are TRBV11-2 and TRBJ2-1, with D unresolved. V was pared by 0 bases and J by 4 bases, with 10 bases between. CDR3 size: 15 residues. Germline CDR1 SGHAT, CDR2 FQNNGV. In nucleotides, the CDR3 is TGTGCCAGCAGCTTAGATCGTCCCGGTTACAATGAGCAGTTCTTC. Encoded protein: CASSLDRPGYNEQFF.

The genes are TRBV13 and TRBJ1-1, with D uncertain. Germline loops: CDR1 PRHDT, CDR2 FYEKMQ (reference sequence). The CDR3 covers 15 residues. V was pared by 4 bases and J by 8 bases, with 20 bases between. The CDR3 spells CASSYRTSQPGEAFF. CDR3 coding DNA: TGTGCCAGCAGCTACAGAACCAGCCAGCCCGGCGAAGCTTTCTTT.

The gene calls are TRBV2 and TRBJ1-5, with 11 bases that match TRBD1. Germline assignment: CDR1 SNHLY and CDR2 FYNNEI. V lost 4 bases and J lost 7; bases outside the gene matches: 6. CDR3 length equals 15 residues. The CDR3 protein is CASSAGTGGTQPQHF. The DNA of the CDR3 is TGTGCCAGCAGTGCCGGGACAGGGGGAACCCAGCCCCAGCATTTT.

This chain connects TRBV5-1 to TRBJ1-4; TRBD1 agrees at 7 bases. Germline assignment: CDR1 SGHRS and CDR2 YFSETQ. The CDR3 covers 15 residues. Germline trimming cut 3 bases from V and 4 bases from J; bases unmatched to any gene: 6. The CDR3 here is CASSSGQTFNEKLFF. In DNA form, the CDR3 reads TGCGCCAGCAGCTCGGGACAGACCTTTAATGAAAAACTGTTTTTT.

J is TRBJ2-1 and V is TRBV7-4, with no clear D. Looked up from germline, CDR1 is SGHVT and CDR2 is SQSDAQ. The CDR3 runs to 13 residues. Trimming took 3 bases from V and 6 from J, leaving 9 bases between them. The CDR3 region is CASSFRLRNEQFF. The CDR3, as DNA: TGTGCCAGCAGCTTCAGACTCCGCAATGAGCAGTTCTTC.

The chain carries TRBV2 and TRBJ1-1, with unresolved D. The ends were cut back, 10 bases at V and 4 bases at J, with 16 bases in the middle. The germline V gene has CDR1 SNHLY and CDR2 FYNNEI. The CDR3 covers 13 residues. The CDR3 nucleotides are TGTGCCACCCTAGGAGACGTCGGCACTGAAGCTTTCTTT. It yields the protein CATLGDVGTEAFF.

The sample holds one count of this clone. The chain is built from TRBV5-1 and TRBJ2-5, with TRBD1 matching over 9 bases. Losses at the gene ends were 7 bases for V and 0 bases for J; bases not matched to a gene: 10. Per germline, CDR1 SGHRS and CDR2 YFSETQ. CDR3 length: 16 amino acids. The chain's CDR3 is CASGNRGPGYQETQYF. The CDR3 DNA reads as TGCGCCAGCGGCAACAGGGGGCCCGGGTACCAAGAGACCCAGTACTTC.

V and J are TRBV7-3 and TRBJ1-1; perhaps TRBD1 as D (5 bases). This CDR3 spans 13 amino acids. V lost 1 base and J 7 bases, leaving 10 bases between the germline ends. Germline V gene data show CDR1 as SGHTA and CDR2 as FQGTGA. The DNA for the CDR3 is TGTGCCAGCAGCTTAAATCGGCAGGGTGAAGCTTTCTTT. It codes for CASSLNRQGEAFF.

This chain connects TRBV19 to TRBJ1-4, with 8 bases matching TRBD1. CDR1 and CDR2 from the germline V gene are LNHDA and SQIVND (reference sequence). This CDR3 comprises 16 residues. V lost 4 bases, J lost 8 bases, and 12 bases stayed unmatched. The CDR3 protein is CASSTSRQGRREKLFF. The CDR3 DNA reads TGTGCCAGTAGTACGTCCCGACAGGGGCGCAGGGAAAAACTGTTTTTT.

The genes are TRBV28 and TRBJ1-1; D not resolved. This CDR3 spans 12 amino acids. The V and J ends lost 3 bases and 3 bases respectively, with 5 bases between them. The germline CDR1 and CDR2 sequences are MDHEN and SYDVKM. The CDR3 protein is CASSLQYTEAFF. For the CDR3, the DNA is TGTGCCAGCAGTTTGCAGTACACTGAAGCTTTCTTT.

The chain recombines TRBV10-3 with TRBJ2-1; 11 positions agree with TRBD2. Germline CDR1 ENHRY, CDR2 SYGVKD. This CDR3 has 15 amino acids. After removal of 4 bases from V and 7 bases from J, the junction contained 6 bases not matched to a gene. The CDR3 reads CAISASGRQRNEQFF. The DNA for the CDR3 is TGTGCCATCAGTGCTAGCGGGAGGCAGAGAAATGAGCAGTTCTTC.

This clone is a singleton in its sample. The chain has TRBV2 and TRBJ2-1; possibly TRBD1 for D (5 bases). Trimming removed 4 bases at V and 6 bases at J, with 16 bases between. Looked up from germline, CDR1 is SNHLY and CDR2 is FYNNEI. The CDR3 runs to 15 residues. Here the CDR3 DNA reads TGTGCCAGCAGTGTATTATCTGGGGCCTCCAATGAGCAGTTCTTC. Protein: CASSVLSGASNEQFF.

The chain recombines TRBV6-2 or TRBV6-3 with TRBJ2-4, with a tentative D call TRBD2 (6 bases). CDR1 and CDR2 from the germline V gene are MNHEY and SVGEGT. Between the trimmed V and J ends, which lost 2 bases and 0 bases, there was a span of 11 bases. The CDR3 contains 16 residues. This CDR3 is CASSYRAGLAKNIQYF. The CDR3 DNA is TGTGCCAGCAGTTACCGAGCGGGTCTAGCCAAAAACATTCAGTACTTC.

The chain uses TRBV6-1 and TRBJ1-3; maybe TRBD1 (5 bases). Germline loops: CDR1 MNHNS, CDR2 SASEGT. This CDR3 contains 13 residues. V lost 2 bases, J lost 7 bases, and 9 bases lay in between. Here the CDR3 reads CASSEPGGNTIYF. The CDR3 nucleotides read TGTGCCAGCAGTGAACCGGGGGGGAACACCATATATTTT.

The J gene is TRBJ1-2, the V gene TRBV6-6; D is unclear. The CDR3 runs 17 residues. Germline V gene data show CDR1 as MNHNY and CDR2 as SVGAGI (reference sequence). V was trimmed by 5 bases and J by 3 bases, leaving 22 bases between them. The CDR3 DNA is TGTGCCAGCAGTCCCGACACCCTTGGATGGAACTACTATGGCTACACCTTC. It yields the protein CASSPDTLGWNYYGYTF.

This chain connects TRBV4-2 to TRBJ2-3, with 13 bases lining up with TRBD2. Looked up from germline, CDR1 is LGHNA and CDR2 is YNFKEQ. The CDR3 contains 16 residues. Unmatched junction bases numbered 8, after V lost 6 bases and J lost 5 bases. The CDR3 is CASREGTSGEGDTQYF. The CDR3 region has the DNA TGTGCCAGCAGGGAGGGGACTAGCGGGGAGGGAGATACGCAGTATTTT.